These T cell receptor beta chains were read from a single sample in a study of shared clonotypes between healthy human individuals. Profiling relied on immunoSEQ multiplex PCR, and the TCRdb table lists in-frame clones only, not all of them. The top ten clones hold 0.32% of a sample with approximately 350,000 clones, roughly 96% of them seen once. Sequences were obtained from memory CD8+ T cells sorted from blood. Receptors were obtained from a young man in good health. The conserved cysteine and the conserved F or W are not part of the CDR3 here. Size values are once, few and many counts, or a class for expanded clones, and some rows have none.

v_call | clone_size | cdr3_aa
TRBV18 | NA | ASSPPSGRGNIQY
TRBV9 | NA | ASSVGPSGIYFTDTQY
TRBV28 | NA | ASRGGHFNQPQH
TRBV4-2 | NA | ASSQDGDYSYEQY
TRBV29-1 | NA | SVMSNLREQF
TRBV7-9 | NA | ASARGQGYEQY
TRBV19 | NA | ASSRTGTGELF
TRBV10-3 | NA | AISESTGPPYEQY
TRBV9 | NA | ASSVGLSGASYEQF
TRBV18 | NA | ASSPSVGVTGELF
TRBV5-1 | NA | ASSPGQGATKNIQY
TRBV28 | NA | ASTERGDGELF
TRBV18 | once | ASSPGTGATEAF
TRBV28 | NA | ASRTSGRPYGTQY
TRBV28 | NA | AIHEGASGYNEQF
TRBV6-1 | NA | ASKGRGREETQY
TRBV27 | NA | ASSLTGGRVNYGYT
TRBV15 | NA | ATSSGNGDIQY
TRBV19 | NA | ASSRKNRIYSNQPQH
TRBV9 | few | ASSGTSGNEQY
TRBV7-6 | NA | ASSSKPGQTSYEQY
TRBV7-8 | NA | ASSLGRAGISYNEQF
TRBV28 | once | ASPTPRLARPGTQY
TRBV18 | NA | ASSPPGQPQH
TRBV5-4 | NA | ASSLGGDRGEQF
TRBV10-3 | NA | AISEFSSGGTDTQY
TRBV2 | NA | ASNRVYEQY
TRBV29-1 | NA | SATGVAGPTDTQY
TRBV10-3 | NA | AISDLGTGGYNEQF
TRBV13 | NA | ASSLVGNTEAF
TRBV19 | NA | ASSILVGGRTYEQY
TRBV5-1 | NA | ASSPPGGQETQY
TRBV6-5 | NA | ASSPRVSGANVLT
TRBV7-2 | NA | ASSLGGDSYNEQF
TRBV10-2 | NA | ATQSDTQY
TRBV10-2 | NA | ASSESTAGQY
TRBV15 | NA | ATSREKDRGQPQH
TRBV7-6 | NA | ASSLGTGEGYT